This passage covers 5 T cell receptor beta chains from one sample sequenced in a study of early T cells in non-severe SARS-CoV-2 infection. MiXCR was run by TCRdb on the 5' RACE reads, yielding one entry per CDR3 protein. Of roughly 40,000 distinct CDR3 sequences in the sample, roughly 6% are singletons; the top ten hold under 7.5%. The sample comprised whole blood. Source of these receptors: an adult who was a healthcare worker with PCR-confirmed SARS-CoV-2 infection or an uninfected control (not recorded which).

This clonotype was counted at least ten times. For the CDR3, the DNA is TGCGCCAGCAGCCACCGGGACAGGGGGACTAGCGGGGAGCACAATGAGCAGTTCTTC. It yields the protein CASSHRDRGTSGEHNEQFF. The genes are TRBV4-3 and TRBJ2-1; 13 nucleotides agree with TRBD2. Germline CDR1 is LGHNA and CDR2 is YSLEER. This CDR3 has 19 amino acids. V was clipped by 3 bases and J by 5 bases; unmatched bases: 13.

This clonotype was observed at least ten times. The V gene is TRBV7-8, the J gene TRBJ2-2; D is unresolved. V lost 4 bases to trimming and J lost 6 bases, with 15 bases between them. In germline, CDR1 is SGHVS, CDR2 FQNEAQ. The CDR3 totals 15 residues. The CDR3 coding sequence is TGTGCCAGCAGCTCCAGACACGGTTCGGCCGGGGAGCTGTTTTTT. Its translation is CASSSRHGSAGELFF.

This clonotype was counted between two and nine times. This chain joins TRBV7-8 and TRBJ2-5; unclear D gene. The V end was cut by 0 bases, the J end by 2 bases, with 7 bases between. There are 14 residues in the CDR3. Germline lookup yields CDR1 SGHVS and CDR2 FQNEAQ. The CDR3 protein is CASSLAHGQETQYF. The CDR3 DNA follows: TGTGCCAGCAGCTTAGCGCATGGGCAAGAGACCCAGTACTTC.

This clonotype was recorded at least ten times. CDR3 region: CASSLNAGEALAFF. The CDR3, as DNA: TGTGCCAGCAGCTTAAACGCGGGGGAAGCCCTTGCTTTCTTT. This rearrangement joins TRBV7-2 to TRBJ1-1; possible D gene TRBD1, 5 bases. Germline V CDR1 and CDR2: SGHTA, FQGNSA. This CDR3 contains 14 residues. Deletions cut 2 bases from V and 11 bases from J, with 18 bases between. Based on the CDR3 plus reference TRBV7-2 and TRBJ1-1, the full variable domain is GAGVSQSPSNKVTEKGKDVELRCDPISGHTALYWYRQSLGQGLEFLIYFQGNSAPDKSGLPSDRFSAERTGGSVSTLTIQRTQQEDSAVYLCASSLNAGEALAFFGQGTRLTVV.

J is TRBJ2-5 and V is TRBV5-6, with D tentatively TRBD1 or TRBD2 (5 bases each). The germline CDR1 and CDR2 sequences are SGHDT and YYEEEE. V lost 2 bases and J lost 2, with 16 bases in between. This CDR3 has 16 residues. The CDR3 here is CASSFFRLGEQETQYF. The CDR3 DNA reads TGTGCCAGCAGCTTTTTTCGTTTGGGGGAGCAAGAGACCCAGTACTTC.